A single sample is the source of the 26 T cell receptor beta chains below, sequenced in a study of T cells in Graves' hyperthyroidism and ophthalmopathy. The TCR beta CDR3 regions underwent amplification using RNA transcripts as the source. A first-round RT-PCR of the TCR CDR3 used the HTBI primer set. TCRdb re-called the multiplex PCR reads through MiXCR, storing one row per CDR3 protein. The sample includes 400,000 to 450,000 distinct CDR3 sequences, about 15% of them seen just once. The specimen sequenced was blood. The source is a man between 18 and 29 years old with Graves' ophthalmopathy.

In its sample, this clonotype was seen many times. CDR3 bases: TGTGCCACCAGCAGAGTGCCGGGACACAATTCACCCCTCCACTTT. It codes for CATSRVPGHNSPLHF. V is TRBV15 and J is TRBJ1-6, with TRBD1 as a possible D gene (6 bases). The V gene's germline CDR1 is LNHNV and CDR2 YYDKDF (reference sequence). The CDR3 is 15 amino acids. The V end was cut by 1 base, the J end by 7 bases, with 11 bases between.

This clonotype appeared a few times. This rearrangement joins TRBV3-1 to TRBJ2-2, with D unresolved. CDR3 length: 14 amino acids. Germline CDR1 LGHDT, CDR2 YNNKEL (reference sequence). Trimming removed 3 bases from V and 6 bases from J, with 11 bases in between. Here the CDR3 DNA reads TGTGCCAGCAGCCAGGGAAGTGGCGCCGGGGAGCTGTTTTTT. Translated, it gives CASSQGSGAGELFF.

This clonotype has ten or more counts. The chain uses TRBV7-9 and TRBJ1-1; D unclear. CDR3 length: 12 amino acids. Germline values: CDR1 SEHNR, CDR2 FQNEAQ (reference sequence). V dropped 4 bases and J dropped 4 bases, with 7 bases sitting between them. This CDR3 reads CASSYGVTEAFF. CDR3 in DNA: TGTGCCAGCAGCTACGGAGTCACTGAAGCTTTCTTT.

V and J are TRBV6-1 and TRBJ1-4; unclear D gene. V was trimmed by 5 bases and J by 4 bases, leaving 14 bases between them. The germline gives CDR1 MNHNS, CDR2 SASEGT. The CDR3 length is 15 residues. CDR3 loop: CASSYWAGGNEKLFF. The CDR3 DNA follows: TGTGCCAGCAGTTATTGGGCAGGTGGTAATGAAAAACTGTTTTTT.

Ten or more counts support this clonotype. This rearrangement joins TRBV5-6 to TRBJ2-7; 10 bases align to TRBD1. V shed 0 bases, J shed 5 bases, and the junction held 5 bases outside the gene matches. Germline loops: CDR1 SGHDT, CDR2 YYEEEE. CDR3 length: 15 amino acids. In nucleotides, the CDR3 is TGTGCCAGCAGCTTGGGGGGACAGGGGCCCCACGAGCAGTACTTC. Protein product: CASSLGGQGPHEQYF.

This clonotype was recorded at least ten times. The rearrangement uses TRBV2 and TRBJ1-2; 9 positions agree with TRBD1. CDR1 is SNHLY and CDR2 is FYNNEI in the germline V gene. This CDR3 contains 13 residues. V was clipped by 8 bases and J by 8 bases; unmatched bases: 9. In nucleotides, the CDR3 is TGTGCCAGCGGACAGGGGAGTTCTGAGGGCTACACCTTC. Its translation: CASGQGSSEGYTF. The variable domain in full, with the rest retrieved from reference TRBV2 and TRBJ1-2, is EPEVTQTPSHQVTQMGQEVILRCVPISNHLYFYWYRQILGQKVEFLVSFYNNEISEKSEIFDDQFSVERPDGSNFTLKIRSTKLEDSAMYFCASGQGSSEGYTFGSGTRLTVV.

This clonotype was recorded many times. The chain employs TRBV6-1 and TRBJ2-7; D gene unclear. Trimming shortened V by 5 bases and J by 3 bases, and 14 bases separated the two germline ends. In germline, CDR1 is MNHNS, CDR2 SASEGT. The CDR3 runs 14 residues. In DNA, the CDR3 is TGTGCCAGCAGTTATATTAGGACGGTCTACGAGCAGTACTTC. This encodes CASSYIRTVYEQYF.

As concerns this clonotype: Being one base from a much bigger clone, this may be a read error. V gene TRBV30 combines with J gene TRBJ1-1; no definite D call. The CDR3 is 12 amino acids. Germline V gene sequence: CDR1 GTSNPN, CDR2 SVGIG (reference sequence). The CDR3: CAWIRTYTEDFF. The CDR3 coding sequence is TGTGCCTGGATAAGGACGTACACTGAAGATTTCTTT.

This clonotype was seen more than once but under ten times. The V and J genes are TRBV5-1 and TRBJ2-5, with 9 bases fitting TRBD1. The germline V gene has CDR1 SGHRS and CDR2 YFSETQ. The CDR3 has 15 residues. V dropped 4 bases and J dropped 1; count of bases not matched to a gene: 5. The CDR3 sequence is CASSVGQGPQETQYF. CDR3 nucleotide sequence: TGCGCCAGCAGCGTGGGACAGGGCCCCCAAGAGACCCAGTACTTC. The full variable domain, completed using reference TRBV5-1 and TRBJ2-5, is KAGVTQTPRYLIKTRGQQVTLSCSPISGHRSVSWYQQTPGQGLQFLFEYFSETQRNKGNFPGRFSGRQFSNSRSEMNVSTLELGDSALYLCASSVGQGPQETQYFGPGTRLLVL.

This clonotype was counted many times. The V gene is TRBV5-1, the J gene TRBJ2-3; D is possibly TRBD2 (5 bases). The germline gives CDR1 SGHRS, CDR2 YFSETQ. This CDR3 is 14 amino acids long. The ends were cut back, 4 bases at V and 7 bases at J, with 16 bases in the middle. For the CDR3, the DNA is TGCGCCAGCAGCGACCGGGGTGGTCCCCATACGCAGTATTTT. It yields the protein CASSDRGGPHTQYF.

This clonotype was picked up many times. The chain has TRBV6-1 and TRBJ1-3; possible D gene TRBD1, 5 bases. CDR3 length: 15 amino acids. The ends were cut back, 2 bases at V and 2 bases at J, with 10 bases in the middle. Looked up from germline, CDR1 is MNHNS and CDR2 is SASEGT. The CDR3 coding sequence is TGTGCCAGCAGTGAATGGGGGGGGACTGGAAACACCATATATTTT. Amino acid sequence: CASSEWGGTGNTIYF.

This clonotype was counted ten times or more. The chain is built from TRBV6-2 or TRBV6-3 and TRBJ1-2; the match to TRBD1 covers 9 bases. Germline trimming cut 8 bases from V and 3 bases from J; bases unmatched to any gene: 4. Germline-derived CDR1 and CDR2 are MNHEY and SVGEGT. This CDR3 is 13 amino acids long. CDR3 amino acids: CASGRDRDYGYTF. In DNA, the CDR3 is TGTGCCAGCGGCCGGGACAGGGACTATGGCTACACCTTC.

In its sample, this clonotype was seen many times. The chain couples TRBV6-2 or TRBV6-3 to TRBJ2-3; the D is unclear. In germline, CDR1 is MNHEY, CDR2 SVGEGT. V was trimmed by 2 bases and J by 8 bases, leaving 8 bases between them. The CDR3 length is 12 residues. CDR3 region: CASSYGLGTQYF. The CDR3 nucleotides read TGTGCCAGCAGTTACGGCCTCGGTACGCAGTATTTT.

This clonotype was seen a few times. The chain joins TRBV10-3 to TRBJ1-2, with D uncertain. The V end lost 8 bases, the J end lost 4 bases, and 11 bases lay between the germline ends. The CDR3 has 12 amino acids. Germline values: CDR1 ENHRY, CDR2 SYGVKD. The CDR3 nucleotides read TGTGCCATCTGGCGGATATCCTATGGCTACACCTTC. Its translation is CAIWRISYGYTF.

This clonotype appeared a few times. This chain uses TRBV7-3 with TRBJ2-1, with TRBD2 matching over 13 bases. This CDR3 contains 15 residues. V shed 4 bases and J 6 bases; nucleotides not matched to a gene: 3. In germline, CDR1 is SGHTA, CDR2 FQGTGA. CDR3 sequence (DNA): TGTGCCAGCAGCTCGGGACTAGCGGGGTCCAATGAGCAGTTCTTC. Translating it yields CASSSGLAGSNEQFF.

There are many counts of this clonotype. The chain joins TRBV18 to TRBJ1-1, with D maybe TRBD1 (6 bases). This CDR3 comprises 15 residues. CDR1 is KGHSH, CDR2 LQKENI, per germline. Trimming removed 6 bases from V and 1 base from J, with 15 bases in between. As DNA, the CDR3 is TGTGCCAGCTCCCCGGGGGGGCTGCAGAACACTGAAGCTTTCTTT. Translation: CASSPGGLQNTEAFF.

This clonotype has only a few counts. The CDR3: CASREAGGPPSYEQYF. CDR3 sequence (DNA): TGTGCCAGCAGGGAAGCGGGAGGGCCTCCCTCCTACGAGCAGTACTTC. This chain connects TRBV12-3 or TRBV12-4 to TRBJ2-7, with 10 bases that match TRBD2. The CDR3 is 16 amino acids. After removal of 6 bases from V and 0 bases from J, the junction contained 8 bases not matched to a gene.

In its sample, this clonotype was seen many times. This CDR3 is CASSQDKGANTGELFF. The CDR3 nucleotides read TGTGCCAGCAGCCAAGACAAGGGGGCGAACACCGGGGAGCTGTTTTTT. The rearrangement joins TRBV3-1 to TRBJ2-2, with D possibly being TRBD1 (6 bases). Trimming pared 0 bases from V and 0 bases from J, leaving 8 bases between. Per the germline V gene, CDR1 is LGHDT and CDR2 is YNNKEL (reference sequence). The CDR3 has 16 residues.

This clonotype was seen ten or more times. The chain uses TRBV5-5 and TRBJ1-1; tentatively, D is TRBD1 (6 bases). Germline V gene sequence: CDR1 SGHKS, CDR2 YYEKEE (reference sequence). V was cut by 2 bases and J by 3 bases, with 11 bases left in between. CDR3 length: 14 amino acids. CDR3 coding DNA: TGTGCCAGCAGCTTCTCACCAGGGGACACTGAAGCTTTCTTT. It yields the protein CASSFSPGDTEAFF.

In the case of this clonotype: Given a much more abundant clone one base away, this may be a read error. The chain carries TRBV20-1 and TRBJ2-3; tentative D call: TRBD2 (6 bases). Germline CDR1 is DFQATT and CDR2 is SNEGSKA (reference sequence). CDR3 size: 15 residues. Trimming left V 5 bases short and J 4 bases short, with 19 bases between. The CDR3, as DNA: TGCAGTGCTTCTCCCGGGAGTTCCCTCGCAGATACGCAGTATTTT. This gives the protein CSASPGSSLADTQYF.

This chain links TRBV27 with TRBJ2-1; the match to TRBD2 covers 11 bases. Per germline, CDR1 MNHEY and CDR2 SMNVEV (reference sequence). V lost 5 bases to trimming and J lost 6 bases; unmatched junction nucleotides: 9. This CDR3 has 16 amino acids. CDR3 nucleotides: TGTGCCAGCAGTGGGCCGGGACTAGCGGACCTCAATGAGCAGTTCTTC. Translation gives CASSGPGLADLNEQFF.

CDR3 nucleotide sequence: TGTGCCAGCAGCTCCGGACTAGTAAGGGAGCAGTACTTC. Residues: CASSSGLVREQYF. The chain combines TRBV13 with TRBJ2-7, with 7 bases lining up with TRBD2. CDR3 length: 13 amino acids. The V and J ends lost 4 bases and 7 bases, in that order; junction bases with no gene match: 7. Germline V gene sequence: CDR1 PRHDT, CDR2 FYEKMQ (reference sequence). Filled out from reference TRBV13 and TRBJ2-7, the complete variable domain reads AAGVIQSPRHLIKEKRETATLKCYPIPRHDTVYWYQQGPGQDPQFLISFYEKMQSDKGSIPDRFSAQQFSDYHSELNMSSLELGDSALYFCASSSGLVREQYFGPGTRLTVT.

This clonotype was found many times. The chain has TRBV7-6 and TRBJ1-1; D is uncertain. Germline CDR1 SGHVS, CDR2 FNYEAQ. The CDR3 contains 14 residues. V lost 1 base and J 3 bases, leaving 9 bases between the germline ends. The CDR3 region is CASSLGRWDTEAFF. CDR3 nucleotides: TGTGCCAGCAGCTTAGGTCGATGGGACACTGAAGCTTTCTTT.

Ten or more counts support this clonotype. DNA of the CDR3: TGTGCCAGCTCACCGGACAGAGCATATGGCTACACCTTC. It yields the protein CASSPDRAYGYTF. The V and J genes are TRBV18 and TRBJ1-2, with a possible D match to TRBD1 (6 bases). The CDR3 is made up of 13 amino acids. V lost 3 bases, J lost 5 bases, and 10 bases lay in between. Germline values: CDR1 KGHSH, CDR2 LQKENI.

Ten or more counts support this clonotype. One end of the junction does not line up with germline, which may come from a read error. The chain has TRBV5-1 and TRBJ1-1; the match to TRBD1 covers 7 bases. The CDR3 contains 14 residues. CDR1 is SGHRS, CDR2 YFSETQ, per germline. This CDR3 is CASNLAPGGTEAFF. In DNA form, the CDR3 reads TGCGCCAGCAACTTGGCCCCAGGGGGCACTGAAGCTTTCTTT.

This clonotype appeared many times. The genes are TRBV5-1 and TRBJ1-1, with no clear D. V was trimmed by 4 bases and J by 1 base, leaving 11 bases between them. The CDR3 runs to 14 residues. In germline, CDR1 is SGHRS, CDR2 YFSETQ. The CDR3 sequence: CASSPSTANTEAFF. CDR3 DNA: TGCGCCAGCAGCCCCTCGACGGCGAACACTGAAGCTTTCTTT. The full variable domain, completed using reference TRBV5-1 and TRBJ1-1, is KAGVTQTPRYLIKTRGQQVTLSCSPISGHRSVSWYQQTPGQGLQFLFEYFSETQRNKGNFPGRFSGRQFSNSRSEMNVSTLELGDSALYLCASSPSTANTEAFFGQGTRLTVV.